This is a list of T cell receptor beta chains from one sample in a study of blood T cell repertoires in COVID-19. The method was immunoSEQ multiplex PCR; TCRdb's version includes in-frame clones alone and lacks a portion of them. The sample includes over 150,000 clones, more than 70% of them seen just once. Sequencing used peripheral blood. Receptor source: a man aged 50-59 years with COVID-19, enrolled during active disease. CDR3s include the opening cysteine and the closing phenylalanine or tryptophan.

v_gene: TRBV7-7; CDR3aa: CASSPGGGITDTQYF
v_gene: TRBV3-1/TRBV3-2; CDR3aa: CASSQDRYGGAGADTQYF
v_gene: TRBV11-3; CDR3aa: CASSLEDTYNEQFF
v_gene: TRBV4-1; CDR3aa: CASSRTGTETGELFF
v_gene: TRBV5-8; CDR3aa: CASSRGQSVTEAFF
v_gene: TRBV5-5; CDR3aa: CASSLVGGEVAFF
v_gene: TRBV3-1/TRBV3-2; CDR3aa: CASSQFKRGYNSPLHF
v_gene: TRBV5-6; CDR3aa: CASSFLPITYEQYF
v_gene: TRBV6-6; CDR3aa: CASNPGGDPNYGYTF
v_gene: TRBV27; CDR3aa: CASSPQVQETQYF
v_gene: TRBV30; CDR3aa: CAWSVLDTQYF
v_gene: TRBV9; CDR3aa: CASSPWEGAYEQYF
v_gene: TRBV30; CDR3aa: CAWSLPGLAFEQYF
v_gene: TRBV7-8; CDR3aa: CASSMAGTGGKGAFF
v_gene: TRBV6-5; CDR3aa: CASSYLDTQETQYF
v_gene: TRBV21-1; CDR3aa: CASSKTAGISGANVLTF
v_gene: TRBV6-6; CDR3aa: CASRLDRFEQYF
v_gene: TRBV6-5; CDR3aa: CASRRTGGDEQYF
v_gene: TRBV28; CDR3aa: CASSLPSDRFGNTIYF
v_gene: TRBV19; CDR3aa: CASSIGHTTEAFF
v_gene: TRBV30; CDR3aa: CAWSQDKGNQPQHF
v_gene: TRBV30; CDR3aa: CAWSSRPRGADEYSNQPQHF
v_gene: TRBV3-1/TRBV3-2; CDR3aa: CASSRGAGRNYGYTF
v_gene: TRBV28; CDR3aa: CASSQPQGIDSPLHF
v_gene: TRBV4-1; CDR3aa: CASSPLRGTEAFF
v_gene: TRBV9; CDR3aa: CASSVGLSGRRGEQYF
v_gene: TRBV5-1; CDR3aa: CASSLRDTPYEQYF
v_gene: TRBV7-6; CDR3aa: CASSLDGGTNTEAFF
v_gene: TRBV7-3; CDR3aa: CASSLGTGGLQSYEQYF
v_gene: TRBV5-1; CDR3aa: CASSLGRGEGYTF